A selection of T cell receptor beta chains follows, all from one sample in a study of control samples from healthy donors and cancer patients. Method: immunoSEQ multiplex PCR; TCRdb's copy keeps in-frame clones and lacks some. The table records approximately 110,000 clones, around 89% of them present only once. The sample consisted of blood. The receptors stem from a woman aged 45 to 65 in good health. The CDR3 runs from the conserved cysteine through the conserved F or W. A D gene is named only where the DNA matches it firmly.

d_call j_call v_call cdr3_aa cdr3_nt
- TRBJ2-1 TRBV7-9 CASSFGPPFSYNEQFF TGTGCCAGCAGCTTTGGCCCGCCCTTTTCCTACAATGAGCAGTTCTTC
- TRBJ2-5 TRBV4-2 CASSQDLGSQETQYF TGTGCCAGCAGCCAAGATCTGGGCTCTCAAGAGACCCAGTACTTC
- TRBJ2-3 TRBV9 CASSSHAGADTQYF TGTGCCAGCAGCTCCCACGCGGGCGCAGATACGCAGTATTTT
- TRBJ2-1 TRBV15 CATSRGKQGHEQFF TGTGCCACCAGCAGAGGGAAACAGGGCCATGAGCAGTTCTTC
TRBD1 TRBJ1-1 TRBV3-1/TRBV3-2 CASSHRDRGTNTEAFF TGTGCCAGCAGCCACCGGGACAGGGGGACGAACACTGAAGCTTTCTTT
- TRBJ1-3 TRBV19 CASSIRGNTIYF TGTGCCAGTAGTATACGAGGAAACACCATATATTTT
TRBD2 TRBJ2-1 TRBV5-6 CASSFLASGPDNEQFF TGTGCCAGCAGCTTCTTAGCTAGCGGACCCGACAATGAGCAGTTCTTC
- TRBJ2-7 TRBV4-1 CASSQVEQIYEQYF TGCGCCAGCAGCCAAGTAGAACAGATCTACGAGCAGTACTTC
- TRBJ1-3 TRBV5-1 CASSDSDGVSGNTIYF TGCGCCAGCAGCGATTCCGACGGGGTCTCTGGAAACACCATATATTTT
- TRBJ1-5 TRBV9 CASSGPGGQPQHF TGTGCCAGCAGCGGCCCCGGGGGACAGCCCCAGCATTTT
- TRBJ2-5 TRBV12-5 CASGLEETQYF TGTGCTAGTGGTTTGGAAGAGACCCAGTACTTC